Following are 7 T cell receptor beta chains from one sample sequenced in a study of blood T cell repertoires in COVID-19. Only in-frame clones appear in the TCRdb table, and some are missing; sequencing was by immunoSEQ multiplex PCR. The profile shows hundreds of thousands of clones, roughly 80% of them singletons. Source material: peripheral blood. The receptors here all came from a woman in her fifties or sixties who had recovered from COVID-19.

The chain links TRBV19 to TRBJ2-1, with TRBD2 identical over 8 bases. Unmatched junction bases numbered 6, after V lost 8 bases and J lost 0 bases. Germline lookup yields CDR1 LNHDA and CDR2 SQIVND (reference sequence). The length of the CDR3 is 15 residues. This CDR3 is CASEGGGTSYNEQFF. The CDR3, as DNA: TGTGCCAGTGAAGGCGGGGGGACCTCCTACAATGAGCAGTTCTTC.

The genes are TRBV6-5 and TRBJ1-1, with TRBD1 as a possible D gene (6 bases). V was trimmed by 6 bases and J by 6 bases, leaving 11 bases between them. This CDR3 region has 12 residues. CDR1 is MNHEY, CDR2 SVGAGI, per germline. For the CDR3, the DNA is TGTGCCAGCAGCCTCAGGGGAGCTGAAGCTTTCTTT. This encodes CASSLRGAEAFF.

This clone was seen repeatedly, ten times or more. The CDR3 loop reads CSVEITDYEQYF. As DNA, the CDR3 is TGCAGCGTTGAAATAACAGACTACGAGCAGTACTTC. The J gene is TRBJ2-7, the V gene TRBV29-1; D not certain. Germline lookup yields CDR1 SQVTM and CDR2 ANQGSEA. CDR3 length equals 12 residues. Trimming removed 2 bases from V and 3 bases from J, with 8 bases in between.

V usage is TRBV11-3 and J usage is TRBJ2-1, with 12 bases that match TRBD2. V shed 5 bases, J shed 5 bases, and the junction held 7 bases outside the gene matches. The CDR3 runs 16 residues. Germline CDR1 SGHNT, CDR2 YENEEA. The CDR3 here is CASSPPTSGRNNEQFF. The CDR3 DNA reads TGTGCCAGCAGCCCTCCAACTAGCGGGAGGAACAATGAGCAGTTCTTC. Full variable domain (remainder filled in from reference TRBV11-3 and TRBJ2-1): EAGVVQSPRYKIIEKKQPVAFWCNPISGHNTLYWYLQNLGQGPELLIRYENEEAVDDSQLPKDRFSAERLKGVDSTLKIQPAELGDSAVYLCASSPPTSGRNNEQFFGPGTRLTVL.

This chain joins TRBV28 and TRBJ2-7; D perhaps matches TRBD2 (6 bases). Germline CDR1 is MDHEN and CDR2 is SYDVKM. Trimming removed 5 bases from V and 1 base from J, with 9 bases in between. The CDR3 is 13 amino acids. The CDR3 sequence: CASSPEGSYEQYF. Written as DNA, the CDR3 is TGTGCCAGCAGTCCGGAGGGGTCCTACGAGCAGTACTTC.

V usage is TRBV11-3 and J usage is TRBJ2-1; D unclear. This CDR3 region has 12 residues. The germline CDR1 and CDR2 sequences are SGHNT and YENEEA. V lost 1 base and J 12 bases, leaving 10 bases between the germline ends. The chain's CDR3 is CASSLGADVQFF. Written as DNA, the CDR3 is TGTGCCAGCAGCTTAGGGGCTGACGTGCAGTTCTTC.

The rearrangement joins TRBV3-1 (or the pseudogene TRBV3-2) to TRBJ2-7; 9 bases match TRBD1. Germline-derived CDR1 and CDR2 are LGHDT and YNNKEL (reference sequence). The V segment lost 6 bases and the J segment 6 bases; nucleotides outside the gene matches: 6. The CDR3 extends over 13 amino acids. The CDR3 is CASSGYRGREQYF. In DNA, the CDR3 is TGTGCCAGCAGTGGGTACAGGGGGCGCGAGCAGTACTTC.